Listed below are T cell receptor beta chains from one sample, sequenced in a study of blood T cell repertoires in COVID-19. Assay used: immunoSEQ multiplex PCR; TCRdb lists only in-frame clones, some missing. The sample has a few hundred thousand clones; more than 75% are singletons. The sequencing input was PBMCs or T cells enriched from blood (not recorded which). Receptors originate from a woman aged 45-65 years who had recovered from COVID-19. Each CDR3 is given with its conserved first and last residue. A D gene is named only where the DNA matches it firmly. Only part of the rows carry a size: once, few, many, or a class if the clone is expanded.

CSVRLQGGEAFF | TGCAGCGTTAGGTTGCAGGGCGGTGAAGCTTTCTTT | TRBV29-1 | - | - | TRBJ1-1
CASKPQGDASQPQHF | TGCGCCAGCAAACCACAGGGGGATGCGAGTCAGCCCCAGCATTTT | TRBV5-1 | TRBD1 | - | TRBJ1-5
CATSDLSGGGQYF | TGTGCCACCAGTGATTTGTCAGGGGGCGGGCAGTACTTC | TRBV24-1 | TRBD1 | - | TRBJ2-7
CASSFDSGPIEQFF | TGTGCCAGCAGCTTTGATAGCGGCCCAATTGAGCAGTTCTTC | TRBV7-2 | - | few | TRBJ2-1
CASSPQVPTGDNTGTDTQYF | TGTGCCAGCAGTCCCCAGGTCCCGACAGGAGACAATACCGGCACAGATACGCAGTATTTT | TRBV27 | - | - | TRBJ2-3
CASSVAGGNYGYTF | TGTGCCAGCAGCGTGGCAGGGGGGAACTATGGCTACACCTTC | TRBV9 | TRBD1 | - | TRBJ1-2
CASIPLAGGNTEAFF | TGTGCCAGCATCCCACTGGCAGGGGGGAACACTGAAGCTTTCTTT | TRBV27 | TRBD1 | - | TRBJ1-1
CASSLQTSAASYEQYF | TGTGCCAGCAGCTTGCAGACTAGCGCGGCCTCCTACGAGCAGTACTTC | TRBV7-9 | TRBD2 | - | TRBJ2-7
CASSESGYSNQPQHF | TGTGCCAGCAGTGAAAGCGGTTATAGCAATCAGCCCCAGCATTTT | TRBV2 | - | - | TRBJ1-5
CASRARVGNSPLHF | TGTGCCAGCAGGGCCCGGGTCGGTAATTCACCCCTCCACTTT | TRBV2 | - | - | TRBJ1-6
CAWSVAQYEQYF | TGTGCCTGGAGCGTAGCCCAGTACGAGCAGTACTTC | TRBV30 | - | - | TRBJ2-7
CASSIMWGDEQFF | TGTGCCAGTAGTATAATGTGGGGGGATGAGCAGTTCTTC | TRBV19 | - | - | TRBJ2-1
CASGLGTAFTGELFF | TGTGCCAGTGGACTCGGGACAGCTTTCACCGGGGAGCTGTTTTTT | TRBV19 | TRBD1 | once | TRBJ2-2
CASSRGRAYGYTF | TGCGCCAGCAGCCGGGGCAGGGCATATGGCTACACCTTC | TRBV4-1 | - | - | TRBJ1-2
CASSPLWGGDYGYTF | TGTGCCAGCAGCCCCCTGTGGGGGGGCGACTATGGCTACACCTTC | TRBV13 | - | - | TRBJ1-2
CASSFSGGGSYEQYF | TGTGCCAGCAGCTTTAGCGGGGGGGGCTCCTACGAGCAGTACTTC | TRBV7-2 | TRBD2 | - | TRBJ2-7
CASSAGDREANQPQHF | TGTGCCAGCAGCGCCGGGGACAGGGAGGCCAATCAGCCCCAGCATTTT | TRBV9 | TRBD1 | - | TRBJ1-5
CSVGQDNTGELFF | TGCAGCGTCGGACAGGATAACACCGGGGAGCTGTTTTTT | TRBV29-1 | TRBD1 | once | TRBJ2-2
CSVSPGQGGMNTEAFF | TGCAGCGTTAGCCCGGGACAGGGGGGGATGAACACTGAAGCTTTCTTT | TRBV29-1 | TRBD1 | - | TRBJ1-1